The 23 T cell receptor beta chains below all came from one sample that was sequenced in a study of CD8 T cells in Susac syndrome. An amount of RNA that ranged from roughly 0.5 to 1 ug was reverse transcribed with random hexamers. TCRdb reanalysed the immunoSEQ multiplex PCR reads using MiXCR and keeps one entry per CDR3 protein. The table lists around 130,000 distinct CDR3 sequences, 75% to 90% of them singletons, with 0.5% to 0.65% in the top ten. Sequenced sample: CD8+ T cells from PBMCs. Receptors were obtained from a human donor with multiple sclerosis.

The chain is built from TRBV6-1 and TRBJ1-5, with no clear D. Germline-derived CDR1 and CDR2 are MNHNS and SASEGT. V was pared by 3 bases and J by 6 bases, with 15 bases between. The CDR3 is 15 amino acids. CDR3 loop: CASSDMKGSVQPQHF. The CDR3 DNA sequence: TGTGCCAGCAGTGACATGAAGGGTTCGGTTCAGCCCCAGCATTTT.

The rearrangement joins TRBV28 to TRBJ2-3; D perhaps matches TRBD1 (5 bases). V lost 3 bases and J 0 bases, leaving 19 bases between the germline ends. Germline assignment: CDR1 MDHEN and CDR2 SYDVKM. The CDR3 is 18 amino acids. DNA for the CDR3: TGTGCCAGCAGTTTTGACCTGACCCGGACACCTAGCACAGATACGCAGTATTTT. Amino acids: CASSFDLTRTPSTDTQYF. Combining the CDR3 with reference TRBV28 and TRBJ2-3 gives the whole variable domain DVKVTQSSRYLVKRTGEKVFLECVQDMDHENMFWYRQDPGLGLRLIYFSYDVKMKEKGDIPEGYSVSREKKERFSLILESASTNQTSMYLCASSFDLTRTPSTDTQYFGPGTRLTVL.

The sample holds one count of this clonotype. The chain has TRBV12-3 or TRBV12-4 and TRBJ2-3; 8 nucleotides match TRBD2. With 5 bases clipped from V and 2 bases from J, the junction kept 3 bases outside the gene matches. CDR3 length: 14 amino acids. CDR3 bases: TGTGCCAGCAGTCAACTAGCGGCCACAGATACGCAGTATTTT. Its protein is CASSQLAATDTQYF.

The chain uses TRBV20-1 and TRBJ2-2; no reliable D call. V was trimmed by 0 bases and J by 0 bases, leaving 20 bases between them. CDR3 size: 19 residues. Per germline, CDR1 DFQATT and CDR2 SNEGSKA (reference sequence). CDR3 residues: CSARDLDPPTSPNTGELFF. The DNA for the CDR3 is TGCAGTGCTAGAGATCTCGACCCCCCGACAAGCCCGAACACCGGGGAGCTGTTTTTT.

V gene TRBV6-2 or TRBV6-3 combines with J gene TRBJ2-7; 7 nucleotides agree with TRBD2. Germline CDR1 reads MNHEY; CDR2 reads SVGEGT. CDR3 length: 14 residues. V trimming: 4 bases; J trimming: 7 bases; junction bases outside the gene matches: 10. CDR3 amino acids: CASSSGDYWGEQYV. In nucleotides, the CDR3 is TGTGCCAGCAGTTCCGGGGACTACTGGGGAGAGCAGTACGTC.

CDR3 residues: CASRWSGKPGELFF. The CDR3 DNA reads as TGTGCCAGCAGATGGAGCGGGAAGCCCGGGGAGCTGTTTTTT. The chain links TRBV12-3 or TRBV12-4 to TRBJ2-2, with 7 positions matching TRBD2. J was trimmed by 6 bases and V by 6 bases; bases with no gene match: 7. This CDR3 has 14 residues.

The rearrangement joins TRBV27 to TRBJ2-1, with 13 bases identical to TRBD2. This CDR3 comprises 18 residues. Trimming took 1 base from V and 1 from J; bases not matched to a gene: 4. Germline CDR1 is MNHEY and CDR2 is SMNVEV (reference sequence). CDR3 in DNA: TGTGCCAGCAGTTTATTGGGGACTAGCGGGACATCCTACAATGAGCAGTTCTTC. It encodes CASSLLGTSGTSYNEQFF.

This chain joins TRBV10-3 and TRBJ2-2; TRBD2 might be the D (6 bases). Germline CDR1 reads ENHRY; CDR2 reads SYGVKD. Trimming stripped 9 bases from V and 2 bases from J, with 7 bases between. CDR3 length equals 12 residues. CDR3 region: CAIGTNTGELFF. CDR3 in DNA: TGTGCCATTGGGACTAACACCGGGGAGCTGTTTTTT.

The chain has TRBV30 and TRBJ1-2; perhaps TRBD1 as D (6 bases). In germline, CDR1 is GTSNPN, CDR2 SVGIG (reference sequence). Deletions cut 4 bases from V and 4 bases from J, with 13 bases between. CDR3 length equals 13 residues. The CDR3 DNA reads TGTGCCTGGATGCGGGACACCCCCTATGGCTACACCTTC. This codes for CAWMRDTPYGYTF.

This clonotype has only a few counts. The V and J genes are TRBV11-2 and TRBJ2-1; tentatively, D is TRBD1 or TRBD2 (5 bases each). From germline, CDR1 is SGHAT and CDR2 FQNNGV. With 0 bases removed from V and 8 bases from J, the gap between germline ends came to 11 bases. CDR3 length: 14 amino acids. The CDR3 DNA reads TGTGCCAGCAGCTTAGATCTGCTGGGGGATGAGCAGTTCTTC. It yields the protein CASSLDLLGDEQFF.

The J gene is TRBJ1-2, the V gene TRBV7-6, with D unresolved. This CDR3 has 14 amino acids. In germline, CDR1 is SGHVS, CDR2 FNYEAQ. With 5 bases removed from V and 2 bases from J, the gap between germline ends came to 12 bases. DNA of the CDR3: TGTGCCAGCAGCCCTTCGTATAACAACTATGGCTACACCTTC. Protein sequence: CASSPSYNNYGYTF.

CDR3 DNA sequence: TGTGCCAGCAGTGAATTGGGGGGGAACGAAGAAGCTTTCTTT. This gives the protein CASSELGGNEEAFF. The J gene is TRBJ1-1, the V gene TRBV25-1, with a tentative D call TRBD1 (5 bases). Trimming shortened V by 1 base and J by 8 bases, and 14 bases separated the two germline ends. CDR3 length: 14 residues. The germline gives CDR1 MGHDK, CDR2 SYGVNS.

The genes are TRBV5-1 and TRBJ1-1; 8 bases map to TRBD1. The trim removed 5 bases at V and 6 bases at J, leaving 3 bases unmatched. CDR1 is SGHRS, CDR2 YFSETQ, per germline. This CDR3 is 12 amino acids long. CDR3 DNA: TGCGCCAGCAGTTGGACAGGGTCTGAAGCTTTCTTT. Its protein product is CASSWTGSEAFF. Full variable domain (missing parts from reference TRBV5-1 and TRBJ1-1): KAGVTQTPRYLIKTRGQQVTLSCSPISGHRSVSWYQQTPGQGLQFLFEYFSETQRNKGNFPGRFSGRQFSNSRSEMNVSTLELGDSALYLCASSWTGSEAFFGQGTRLTVV.

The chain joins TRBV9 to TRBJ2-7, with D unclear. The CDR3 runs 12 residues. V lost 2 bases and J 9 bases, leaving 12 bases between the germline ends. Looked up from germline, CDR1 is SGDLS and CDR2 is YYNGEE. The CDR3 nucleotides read TGTGCCAGCAGCGTTTTGTCTGGCCCGCAGTACTTC. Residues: CASSVLSGPQYF.

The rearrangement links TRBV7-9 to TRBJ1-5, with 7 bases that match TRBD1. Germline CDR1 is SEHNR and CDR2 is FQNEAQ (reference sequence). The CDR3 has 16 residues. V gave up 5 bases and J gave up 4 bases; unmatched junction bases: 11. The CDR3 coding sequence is TGTGCCAGCAGCATCGGGACAGCATCTCCAAATCAGCCCCAGCATTTT. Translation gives CASSIGTASPNQPQHF.

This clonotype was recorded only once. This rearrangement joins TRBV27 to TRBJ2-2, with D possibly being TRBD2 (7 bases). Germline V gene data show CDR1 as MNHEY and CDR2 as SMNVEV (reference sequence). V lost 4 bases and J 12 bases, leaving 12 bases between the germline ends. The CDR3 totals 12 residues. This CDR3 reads CASSSRGGQLFF. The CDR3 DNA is TGTGCCAGCAGTTCTAGGGGGGGCCAGCTGTTTTTT.

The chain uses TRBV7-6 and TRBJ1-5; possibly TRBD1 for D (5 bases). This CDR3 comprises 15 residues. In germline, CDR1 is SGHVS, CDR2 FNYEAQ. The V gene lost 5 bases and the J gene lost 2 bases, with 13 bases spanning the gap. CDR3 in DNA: TGTGCCAGCAGCCGGGACGCGGGGGGCAATCAGCCCCAGCATTTT. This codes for CASSRDAGGNQPQHF.

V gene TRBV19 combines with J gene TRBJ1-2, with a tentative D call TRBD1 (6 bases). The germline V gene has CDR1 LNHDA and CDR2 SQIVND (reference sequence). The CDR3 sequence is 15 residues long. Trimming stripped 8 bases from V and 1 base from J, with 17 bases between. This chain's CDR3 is CASSLRGTLNYGYTF. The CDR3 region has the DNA TGTGCCAGTTCCCTACGGGGGACACTTAACTATGGCTACACCTTC.

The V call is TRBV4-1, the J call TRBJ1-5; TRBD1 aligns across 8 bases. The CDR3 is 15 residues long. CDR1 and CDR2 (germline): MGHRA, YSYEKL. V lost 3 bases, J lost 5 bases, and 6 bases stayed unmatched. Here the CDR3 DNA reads TGCGCCAGCAGCCATGTTGACAGGGGAGATCAGCCCCAGCATTTT. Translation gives CASSHVDRGDQPQHF.

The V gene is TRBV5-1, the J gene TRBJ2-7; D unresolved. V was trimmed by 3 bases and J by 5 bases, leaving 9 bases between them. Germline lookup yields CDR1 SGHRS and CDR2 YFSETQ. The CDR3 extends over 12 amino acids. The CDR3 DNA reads TGCGCCAGCAGCTATCTAGGGAACGAGCAGTACTTC. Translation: CASSYLGNEQYF. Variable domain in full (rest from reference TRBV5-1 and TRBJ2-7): KAGVTQTPRYLIKTRGQQVTLSCSPISGHRSVSWYQQTPGQGLQFLFEYFSETQRNKGNFPGRFSGRQFSNSRSEMNVSTLELGDSALYLCASSYLGNEQYFGPGTRLTVT.

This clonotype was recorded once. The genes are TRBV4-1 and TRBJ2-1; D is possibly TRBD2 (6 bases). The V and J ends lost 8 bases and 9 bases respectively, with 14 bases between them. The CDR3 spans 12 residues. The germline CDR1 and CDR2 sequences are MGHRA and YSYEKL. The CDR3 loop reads CASLSGGGEQFF. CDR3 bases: TGCGCCAGCTTAAGTGGGGGAGGTGAGCAGTTCTTC.

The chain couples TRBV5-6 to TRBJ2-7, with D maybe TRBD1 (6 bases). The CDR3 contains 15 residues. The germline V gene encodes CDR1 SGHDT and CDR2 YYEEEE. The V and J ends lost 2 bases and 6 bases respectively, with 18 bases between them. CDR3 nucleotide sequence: TGTGCCAGCAGCTTTTCGACCCAAGGGGGTCTCGAGCAGTACTTC. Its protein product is CASSFSTQGGLEQYF.

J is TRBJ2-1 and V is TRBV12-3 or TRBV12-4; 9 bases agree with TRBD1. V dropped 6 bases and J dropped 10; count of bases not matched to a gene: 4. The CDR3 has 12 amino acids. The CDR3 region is CASRGQGWEQFF. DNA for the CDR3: TGTGCCAGCAGGGGACAGGGCTGGGAGCAGTTCTTC.